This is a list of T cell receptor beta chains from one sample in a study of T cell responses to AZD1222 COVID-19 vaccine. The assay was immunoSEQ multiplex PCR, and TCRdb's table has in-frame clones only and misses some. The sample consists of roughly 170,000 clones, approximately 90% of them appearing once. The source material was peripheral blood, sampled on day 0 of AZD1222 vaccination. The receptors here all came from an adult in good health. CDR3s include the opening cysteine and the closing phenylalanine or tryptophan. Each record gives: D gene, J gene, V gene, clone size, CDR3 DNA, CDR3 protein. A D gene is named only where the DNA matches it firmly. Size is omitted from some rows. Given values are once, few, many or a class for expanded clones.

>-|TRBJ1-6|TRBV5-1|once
TGCGCCAGCAGCTTGGATGGGCCCCCTAATTCACCCCTCCACTTT
CASSLDGPPNSPLHF
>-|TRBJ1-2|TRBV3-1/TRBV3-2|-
TGTGCCAGCAGCCAAGAGCGTAGCGGCTACACCTTC
CASSQERSGYTF
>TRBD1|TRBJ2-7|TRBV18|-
TGTGCCAGCTCAAAGGGGGCGGACGAGCAGTACTTC
CASSKGADEQYF
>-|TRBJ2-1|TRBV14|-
TGTGCCAGCAGCCAAATAGGGGGTTCGTTCAATGAGCAGTTCTTC
CASSQIGGSFNEQFF
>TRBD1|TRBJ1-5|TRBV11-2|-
TGTGCCAGCAGCCCCCTTGGAGCGGGGACAGGGTTTAGCAATCAGCCCCAGCATTTT
CASSPLGAGTGFSNQPQHF
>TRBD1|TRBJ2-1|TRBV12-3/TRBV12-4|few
TGTGCCAGCACCCTGGACAGGGTGAATGAGCAGTTCTTC
CASTLDRVNEQFF
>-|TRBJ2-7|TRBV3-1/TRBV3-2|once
TGTGCCAGCACCCCTCATTCCTACGAGCAGTACTTC
CASTPHSYEQYF
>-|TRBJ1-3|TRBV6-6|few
TGTGCCAGCACTGAGGGCTCTGGAAACACCATATATTTT
CASTEGSGNTIYF
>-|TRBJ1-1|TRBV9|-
TGTGCCAGCAGCCTCAACACTGTGACAAACACTGAAGCTTTCTTT
CASSLNTVTNTEAFF
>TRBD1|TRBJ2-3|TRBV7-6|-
TGTGCCAGCAGCGATGGGACAGGGGGGAGAACAGATACGCAGTATTTT
CASSDGTGGRTDTQYF
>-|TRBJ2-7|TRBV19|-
TGTGCCAGTAGTATCAGCCTCGGGACCGTCAGCTCCTACGAGCAGTACTTC
CASSISLGTVSSYEQYF
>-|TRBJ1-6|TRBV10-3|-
TGTGCCATCAAACAGGCGGATTCACCCCTCCACTTT
CAIKQADSPLHF
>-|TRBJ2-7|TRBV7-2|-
TGTGCCAGCAGCCTAGGGAGGGGGCAAGGGTACGAGCAGTACTTC
CASSLGRGQGYEQYF
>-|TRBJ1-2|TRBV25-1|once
TGTGCCAGCACGGGCCTCTATGGCTACACCTTC
CASTGLYGYTF
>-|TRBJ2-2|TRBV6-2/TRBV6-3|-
TGTGCCAGCAGTTTCGGTCGGACTCAAAAGACCGGGGAGCTGTTTTTT
CASSFGRTQKTGELFF
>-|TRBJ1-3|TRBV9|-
TGTGCCAGCAGCGGCCACACAGGGCCTGGAAACACCATATATTTT
CASSGHTGPGNTIYF
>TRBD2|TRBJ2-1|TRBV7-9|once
TGTGCCATCAGCGGGGGGGCCTACAATGAGCAGTTCTTC
CAISGGAYNEQFF
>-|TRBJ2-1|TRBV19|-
TGTGCCAGTAGTATCCGACAGTACAATGAGCAGTTCTTC
CASSIRQYNEQFF
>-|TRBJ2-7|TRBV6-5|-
TGTGCCGGGGGACGGGGACGCTCCTACGAGCAGTACTTC
CAGGRGRSYEQYF
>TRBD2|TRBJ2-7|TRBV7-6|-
TGTGCCAGCAGCTTAGTCGGTGGTAGCGGGGCCGAGCAGTACTTC
CASSLVGGSGAEQYF
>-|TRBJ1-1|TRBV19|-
TGTGCCAGTAGTGCCCTGACGGCGAACACTGAAGCTTTCTTT
CASSALTANTEAFF
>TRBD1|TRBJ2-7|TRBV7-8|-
TGTGCCAGCAGCTTTACGGACAGGGGAGGCTACGAGCAGTACTTC
CASSFTDRGGYEQYF
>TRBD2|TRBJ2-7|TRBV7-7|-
TGTGCCAGCAGTTCTGGGTCGGGACTAGCGGGGCCGGGGGAGCAGTACTTC
CASSSGSGLAGPGEQYF
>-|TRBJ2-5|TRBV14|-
TGTGCCAGCAGCCAAGATCTAACAGGTCCTCAGACCCAGTACTTC
CASSQDLTGPQTQYF
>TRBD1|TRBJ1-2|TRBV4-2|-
TGTGCCAGCAGCCAAGATGCTGGAGGACAGGGCTCAGGTGGCTACACCTTC
CASSQDAGGQGSGGYTF
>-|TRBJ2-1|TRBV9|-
TGTGCCAGCAGCACAAACAATGAGCAGTTCTTC
CASSTNNEQFF
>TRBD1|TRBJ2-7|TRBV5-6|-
TGTGCCAGCAGCTCCGGGACAGGAAGGGAGTACTTC
CASSSGTGREYF
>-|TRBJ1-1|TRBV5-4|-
TGTGCCAGCAGCGGCGTGGGCTACAGCTCTGAAGCTTTCTTT
CASSGVGYSSEAFF
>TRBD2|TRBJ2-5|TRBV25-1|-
TGTGCCAGCAGTCATCCGACTAGCAACGCGGAGACCCAGTACTTC
CASSHPTSNAETQYF
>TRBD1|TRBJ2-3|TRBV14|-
TGTGCCAGCAGCCTGCTGGGACAGAGCACAGATACGCAGTATTTT
CASSLLGQSTDTQYF
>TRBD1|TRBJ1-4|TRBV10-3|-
TGTGCCAGCCAGGGGGGCGGCAATGAAAAACTGTTTTTT
CASQGGGNEKLFF
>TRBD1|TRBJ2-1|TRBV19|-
TGTGCCAGCCACTTCGGACAGGGGGTTATCAATGAGCAGTTCTTC
CASHFGQGVINEQFF
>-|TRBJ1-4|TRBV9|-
TGTGCCAGCAGCCGGCCCCCCGGGGAAAAACTGTTTTTT
CASSRPPGEKLFF
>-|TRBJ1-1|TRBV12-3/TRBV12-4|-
TGTGCCAGCAGTTTAAAGCCGAACACTGAAGCTTTCTTT
CASSLKPNTEAFF
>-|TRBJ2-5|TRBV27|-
TGTGCCAGCAGTTTATTAGGGGCAGAGACCCAGTACTTC
CASSLLGAETQYF
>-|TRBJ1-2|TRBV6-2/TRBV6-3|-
TGTGCCAGCAGTGGCCCCACGGGCGGCTACACCTTC
CASSGPTGGYTF
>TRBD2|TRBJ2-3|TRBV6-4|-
TGTGCCAGCAGCCCCACTAGCGGGGTGGTTACGCAGTATTTT
CASSPTSGVVTQYF
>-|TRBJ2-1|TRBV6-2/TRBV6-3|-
TGTGCCAGCAGTTACCTCGAAACCTACAATGAGCAGTTCTTC
CASSYLETYNEQFF
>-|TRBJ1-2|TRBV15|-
TGTGCCACCAGAAACGGTGTAATGGGGGTACGGTATGGCTACACCTTC
CATRNGVMGVRYGYTF
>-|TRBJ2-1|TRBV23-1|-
TGCGCCAGCACCCCCCGGGTTGGGGGCTCCTACAATGAGCAGTTCTTC
CASTPRVGGSYNEQFF
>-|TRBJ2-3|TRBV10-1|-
TGCGCCATCTCAAGCCCGGATACGCAGTATTTT
CAISSPDTQYF
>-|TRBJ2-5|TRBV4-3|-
TGCGCCAGCAGCCAAGACCTAGGGGTTGGGGAGACCCAGTACTTC
CASSQDLGVGETQYF